The rows below give T cell receptor beta chains drawn from one sample of a study of CD8+CD57+ T cells in acquired aplastic anemia. TCRdb called the reads again in MiXCR, with one record for every CDR3 protein. The sample lists 150,000 to 200,000 distinct CDR3 sequences; 40% to 50% were seen once. Input material: sorted CD4+, CD8+, or CD8+CD57+ T cells (not recorded which) from PBMCs. The source is a human donor with aplastic anemia. The CDR3 runs from the conserved cysteine through the conserved F or W. A D gene is named only where the DNA matches it firmly. Only some rows state a clone size, as once, few, many or a class for expanded clones.

cdr3_nt: TGCGCCAGCAACACAATTCCTACCCGACAGGATAGCAATCAGCCCCAGCATTTT; cdr3_aa: CASNTIPTRQDSNQPQHF; j_call: TRBJ1-5; clone_size: NA; d_call: NA; v_call: TRBV4-3
cdr3_nt: TGTGCCAGCAGCCCTTCGGGACTAGCGGGCTTTGAGCAGTTCTTC; cdr3_aa: CASSPSGLAGFEQFF; j_call: TRBJ2-1; clone_size: many; d_call: TRBD2; v_call: TRBV7-9
cdr3_nt: TGTGCCAGCAGCTTGGGACAGGTTATGGGGAACACTGAAGCTCTCTTT; cdr3_aa: CASSLGQVMGNTEALF; j_call: TRBJ1-1; clone_size: NA; d_call: TRBD1; v_call: TRBV11-2
cdr3_nt: TGTGCCAGCAGCCAGGTAACCCTACAGGGAGACACTGAAGCTTTCTTT; cdr3_aa: CASSQVTLQGDTEAFF; j_call: TRBJ1-1; clone_size: few; d_call: NA; v_call: TRBV3-1
cdr3_nt: TGCAGTGCTAGAGATCCCACCGGAGTTCCTGGGGCTTCACCCCTCCACTTT; cdr3_aa: CSARDPTGVPGASPLHF; j_call: TRBJ1-6; clone_size: many; d_call: NA; v_call: TRBV20-1
cdr3_nt: TGTGCCAGCATCCTATCGTCTTCCCCCACAGATACGCAGTATTTT; cdr3_aa: CASILSSSPTDTQYF; j_call: TRBJ2-3; clone_size: NA; d_call: NA; v_call: TRBV6-1
cdr3_nt: TGTGCCAGCAGCTTAGACCTGGGTGACACCATATATTTT; cdr3_aa: CASSLDLGDTIYF; j_call: TRBJ1-3; clone_size: many; d_call: NA; v_call: TRBV7-9
cdr3_nt: TGTGCCAGTAATTGGGGACAGGCAGCGTCCGAGCAGTACTTC; cdr3_aa: CASNWGQAASEQYF; j_call: TRBJ2-7; clone_size: many; d_call: TRBD1; v_call: TRBV19
cdr3_nt: TGTGCCAGCAGGGCCTTAACAGGGGACTACGAGCAGTACTTC; cdr3_aa: CASRALTGDYEQYF; j_call: TRBJ2-7; clone_size: NA; d_call: TRBD1; v_call: TRBV25-1
cdr3_nt: TGTGCCAGCTACGACAGGGACGATGAGCAGTTCTTC; cdr3_aa: CASYDRDDEQFF; j_call: TRBJ2-1; clone_size: NA; d_call: TRBD1; v_call: TRBV7-9
cdr3_nt: TGTGCCAGCAGCGGCGGACTAGCGGGGGTCACAGATACGCAGTATTTT; cdr3_aa: CASSGGLAGVTDTQYF; j_call: TRBJ2-3; clone_size: NA; d_call: TRBD2; v_call: TRBV9
cdr3_nt: TGTGCCAGCAGCCAACTAGCGGGGGCATCAACAGATACGCAGTATTTT; cdr3_aa: CASSQLAGASTDTQYF; j_call: TRBJ2-3; clone_size: NA; d_call: TRBD2; v_call: TRBV3-1
cdr3_nt: TGTGCCAGCGGTGAAGTTCCGACAGGGGCGAGAAATGAAAAACTGGTTTTT; cdr3_aa: CASGEVPTGARNEKLVF; j_call: TRBJ1-4; clone_size: NA; d_call: TRBD1; v_call: TRBV25-1
cdr3_nt: TGTGCCATCCCTGGGGCTAGCGGGGGGTTTAATGAGCAGTTCTTC; cdr3_aa: CAIPGASGGFNEQFF; j_call: TRBJ2-1; clone_size: many; d_call: TRBD2; v_call: TRBV2
cdr3_nt: TGCAGTAGCTATAGCGGGACGAGGGGCAATGAGCAGTTCTTC; cdr3_aa: CSSYSGTRGNEQFF; j_call: TRBJ2-1; clone_size: NA; d_call: TRBD2; v_call: TRBV29-1
cdr3_nt: TGTGCCAGCAGGTCGGAGGGGATCAAAAACATTCAGTACTTC; cdr3_aa: CASRSEGIKNIQYF; j_call: TRBJ2-4; clone_size: few; d_call: NA; v_call: TRBV6-2/TRBV6-3
cdr3_nt: TGTGCCAGCAGCTCGGGAGTCGGTAACACTGAAGCTTTCTTT; cdr3_aa: CASSSGVGNTEAFF; j_call: TRBJ1-1; clone_size: NA; d_call: NA; v_call: TRBV5-7
cdr3_nt: TGTGCCAGCAGTGACGAGGGGATCTATGGCTACACCTTC; cdr3_aa: CASSDEGIYGYTF; j_call: TRBJ1-2; clone_size: many; d_call: NA; v_call: TRBV6-1
cdr3_nt: TGCGCCAGCAGCCAAATTGAGGGACAGGGATCCTATGGCTACACCTTC; cdr3_aa: CASSQIEGQGSYGYTF; j_call: TRBJ1-2; clone_size: NA; d_call: TRBD1; v_call: TRBV4-1
cdr3_nt: TGTGCCAGCAGTCGGACTAGCGGGGGGGCACAAGAGACCCAGTACTTC; cdr3_aa: CASSRTSGGAQETQYF; j_call: TRBJ2-5; clone_size: many; d_call: TRBD2; v_call: TRBV5-8
cdr3_nt: TGTGCCAGCTGCTACGGGACAAGGCTTGGCTACACCTTC; cdr3_aa: CASCYGTRLGYTF; j_call: TRBJ1-2; clone_size: NA; d_call: NA; v_call: TRBV2
cdr3_nt: TGTGCCATCAGTGCCCCAGGACGGGGGGCCTACGAGCAGTACTTC; cdr3_aa: CAISAPGRGAYEQYF; j_call: TRBJ2-7; clone_size: many; d_call: TRBD2; v_call: TRBV10-3
cdr3_nt: TGTGCCAGCAGTCTTTCCCGGGACCGCTATGGCTACACCTTC; cdr3_aa: CASSLSRDRYGYTF; j_call: TRBJ1-2; clone_size: NA; d_call: NA; v_call: TRBV27
cdr3_nt: TGCGCCAGCAGCTCGACAGGGGTGAATGAGCAGTTCTTC; cdr3_aa: CASSSTGVNEQFF; j_call: TRBJ2-1; clone_size: NA; d_call: TRBD1; v_call: TRBV5-1
cdr3_nt: TGTGCCAGCAGTCCCGTTTCACAGGGTAGCCCAACTAACACTGAAGCTTTCTTT; cdr3_aa: CASSPVSQGSPTNTEAFF; j_call: TRBJ1-1; clone_size: once; d_call: NA; v_call: TRBV2
cdr3_nt: TGTGCCAGCGGATACGCCCTGACAGGGAAGTCGGATACGCAGTATTTT; cdr3_aa: CASGYALTGKSDTQYF; j_call: TRBJ2-3; clone_size: NA; d_call: TRBD1; v_call: TRBV6-5
cdr3_nt: TGTGCCAGCAGCTTGGGGGCTAGCGGGGGGTACACAGATACGCAGTATTTT; cdr3_aa: CASSLGASGGYTDTQYF; j_call: TRBJ2-3; clone_size: many; d_call: TRBD2; v_call: TRBV7-6
cdr3_nt: TGTGCCATCAGGGAGGGGGCGCGGGAGCAGTACTTC; cdr3_aa: CAIREGAREQYF; j_call: TRBJ2-7; clone_size: few; d_call: NA; v_call: TRBV10-3
cdr3_nt: TGCAGCGTTGCTGGGGGGATTTGGTATGGCTACACCTTC; cdr3_aa: CSVAGGIWYGYTF; j_call: TRBJ1-2; clone_size: NA; d_call: NA; v_call: TRBV29-1